This T cell receptor (beta chain) was retrieved from a study of graft-versus-host responses after intestinal transplantation. Points from the study as a whole: Analysis identified GvH clones in recipient marrow, with some appearing first in ileum or blood.

As regards this clone: Its antigen is unidentified.

Profiled with immunoSEQ multiplex PCR; TCRdb holds only in-frame clones, not every one. The sample contains over 55,000 clones, about 90% of which appear only once. Germline assignment: CDR1 SGHVS and CDR2 FNYEAQ. The CDR3 extends over 15 amino acids. The trim removed 1 base at V and 5 bases at J, leaving 2 bases unmatched. The source was unstimulated CD8+ T cells sorted from spleen or lymph node cells, collected before intestinal transplant. The clonotype originates from a human donor who received an intestinal transplant. The V gene is TRBV7-6, the J gene TRBJ2-1; 10 bases line up with TRBD1. The CDR3 sequence: CASSLGQGANNEQFF. CDR3 nucleotide sequence: TGTGCCAGCAGCTTAGGACAGGGGGCAAACAATGAGCAGTTCTTC.